This T cell receptor (beta chain) was observed in a study of shared clonotypes between healthy human individuals. Libraries were prepared by immunoSEQ multiplex PCR; TCRdb keeps only in-frame clonotypes and omits some of them. The sample holds around 1.4 million clones; around 98.5% are singletons and the top ten take approximately 0.38%. The CDR3 spans 12 residues. Germline values: CDR1 GTSNPN, CDR2 SVGIG (reference sequence). Trimming shortened V by 4 bases and J by 8 bases, and 14 bases separated the two germline ends. Material for sequencing was naive CD4+ T cells sorted from blood. Subset given: CD45RA+ positively selected. This TCR derives from a young man in good health. The rearrangement uses TRBV30 and TRBJ1-1, with a tentative D call TRBD1 (5 bases). The CDR3 sequence is CAWISTGTEAFF. In DNA form, the CDR3 reads TGTGCCTGGATTAGCACAGGTACGGAAGCTTTCTTT.